These 24 T cell receptor beta chains were all obtained from the same sample, sequenced in a study of T cell responses to AZD1222 COVID-19 vaccine. TCRdb's copy holds only in-frame clones and misses some; the assay was immunoSEQ multiplex PCR. Of around 190,000 clones listed, around 92% are singletons. The sequencing here drew on peripheral blood, taken on day 0 of AZD1222 vaccination. Receptors were obtained from an adult in good health.

The chain couples TRBV7-8 to TRBJ1-1; weak D call: TRBD1 (6 bases). Germline CDR1 and CDR2: SGHVS and FQNEAQ. V lost 6 bases, J lost 4 bases, and 15 bases lay in between. This CDR3 comprises 14 residues. The CDR3 coding sequence is TGTGCCAGCAGACCAGGCCAGGGGTTCACTGAAGCTTTCTTT. Residues: CASRPGQGFTEAFF. Complete variable domain (other parts from reference TRBV7-8 and TRBJ1-1): GAGVSQSPRYKVAKRGQDVALRCDPISGHVSLFWYQQALGQGPEFLTYFQNEAQLDKSGLPSDRFFAERPEGSVSTLKIQRTQQEDSAVYLCASRPGQGFTEAFFGQGTRLTVV.

The chain combines TRBV30 with TRBJ1-5; weak D call: TRBD1 (6 bases). The V gene lost 5 bases and the J gene lost 6 bases, with 14 bases spanning the gap. The CDR3 is 13 amino acids. Germline assignment: CDR1 GTSNPN and CDR2 SVGIG (reference sequence). CDR3 region: CAWGRGEVQPQHF. CDR3 bases: TGTGCCTGGGGCAGGGGAGAGGTTCAGCCCCAGCATTTT. Looking up the rest from reference TRBV30 and TRBJ1-5 gives the full variable domain: SQTIHQWPATLVQPVGSPLSLECTVEGTSNPNLYWYRQAAGRGLQLLFYSVGIGQISSEVPQNLSASRPQDRQFILSSKKLLLSDSGFYLCAWGRGEVQPQHFGDGTRLSIL.

The chain is built from TRBV6-5 and TRBJ1-5; maybe TRBD1 (5 bases). Germline-derived CDR1 and CDR2 are MNHEY and SVGAGI. The CDR3 covers 16 residues. Trimming shortened V by 0 bases and J by 6 bases, and 15 bases separated the two germline ends. CDR3 residues: CASSYSRGMVIQPQHF. The DNA of the CDR3 is TGTGCCAGCAGTTACTCAAGGGGAATGGTGATTCAGCCCCAGCATTTT.

In its sample, this clone was seen a few times. V gene TRBV4-1 combines with J gene TRBJ2-7, with D uncertain. The CDR3 length is 16 residues. The germline V gene encodes CDR1 MGHRA and CDR2 YSYEKL. The V end lost 4 bases, the J end lost 0 bases, and 16 bases lay between the germline ends. CDR3 residues: CASSRVALRTSYEQYF. The CDR3 bases are TGCGCCAGCAGCCGCGTAGCCCTCAGGACCTCCTACGAGCAGTACTTC.

This clone was observed a few times. The V gene is TRBV4-1, the J gene TRBJ1-2, with 7 bases that match TRBD1. V trimming: 3 bases; J trimming: 6 bases; junction bases outside the gene matches: 13. The CDR3 extends over 16 amino acids. Germline CDR1 and CDR2: MGHRA and YSYEKL. The CDR3 DNA reads TGCGCCAGCAGCCAGACAACTATACAGGGGAGGCATGGCTACACCTTC. This codes for CASSQTTIQGRHGYTF.

The V gene is TRBV29-1, the J gene TRBJ2-7; D call uncertain. Germline V gives CDR1 SQVTM, CDR2 ANQGSEA. Trimming pared 3 bases from V and 1 base from J, leaving 7 bases between. The CDR3 is made up of 12 amino acids. Here the CDR3 reads CSVEDESYEQYF. For the CDR3, the DNA is TGCAGCGTTGAGGATGAATCCTACGAGCAGTACTTC.

The chain is built from TRBV25-1 and TRBJ1-4; 7 bases match TRBD1. Germline loops: CDR1 MGHDK, CDR2 SYGVNS. This CDR3 comprises 15 residues. V dropped 3 bases and J dropped 5; count of bases not matched to a gene: 6. As DNA, the CDR3 is TGTGCCAGCAGTGACACGGGACAGATCAATGAAAAACTGTTTTTT. Its protein is CASSDTGQINEKLFF. The full variable domain, with the rest looked up from reference TRBV25-1 and TRBJ1-4, is EADIYQTPRYLVIGTGKKITLECSQTMGHDKMYWYQQDPGMELHLIHYSYGVNSTEKGDLSSESTVSRIRTEHFPLTLESARPSHTSQYLCASSDTGQINEKLFFGSGTQLSVL.

The chain recombines TRBV7-2 with TRBJ2-4; possibly TRBD1 or TRBD2 for D (6 bases each). The ends were cut back, 4 bases at V and 8 bases at J, with 12 bases in the middle. Germline V gene sequence: CDR1 SGHTA, CDR2 FQGNSA. This CDR3 has 13 amino acids. The CDR3 DNA reads TGTGCCAGCAGCTCGACAGGAGGGTACATTCAGTACTTC. Residues: CASSSTGGYIQYF.

The chain links TRBV9 to TRBJ2-3, with 8 bases aligning to TRBD2. Germline V gene data show CDR1 as SGDLS and CDR2 as YYNGEE. The length of the CDR3 is 15 residues. V gave up 2 bases and J gave up 2 bases; unmatched junction bases: 4. The CDR3 nucleotides read TGTGCCAGCAGCGTCGGTAGCGGGATCACAGATACGCAGTATTTT. It specifies CASSVGSGITDTQYF.

In its sample, this clone was seen once. The chain couples TRBV7-2 to TRBJ2-7, with D maybe TRBD1 (5 bases). Germline-derived CDR1 and CDR2 are SGHTA and FQGNSA. CDR3 size: 16 residues. V dropped 2 bases and J dropped 0 bases, with 14 bases sitting between them. The CDR3 sequence is CASSLSFGQGSYEQYF. The CDR3 DNA sequence: TGTGCCAGCAGCTTAAGCTTCGGGCAGGGCTCCTACGAGCAGTACTTC.

The chain carries TRBV19 and TRBJ1-2; D possibly corresponds to TRBD1 (5 bases). This CDR3 has 14 residues. Trimming removed 6 bases from V and 5 bases from J, with 16 bases in between. From germline, CDR1 is LNHDA and CDR2 SQIVND (reference sequence). This chain's CDR3 is CASSPGTLPYGYTF. The CDR3 DNA follows: TGTGCCAGTAGCCCAGGGACTCTTCCTTATGGCTACACCTTC.

J is TRBJ1-4 and V is TRBV6-5; D might be TRBD1 (6 bases). Deletions cut 6 bases from V and 3 bases from J, with 14 bases between. This CDR3 has 15 amino acids. Germline loops: CDR1 MNHEY, CDR2 SVGAGI. CDR3 DNA sequence: TGTGCCAGCAGGGGGGCCAATGGAGCTAATGAAAAACTGTTTTTT. Protein product: CASRGANGANEKLFF.

The V and J genes are TRBV6-5 and TRBJ2-5; 7 bases are a match to TRBD1. Germline V gene sequence: CDR1 MNHEY, CDR2 SVGAGI. The V gene end was trimmed by 6 bases and the J gene end by 5 bases; junction bases not matched to a gene: 3. CDR3 length equals 12 residues. The CDR3 DNA sequence: TGTGCCAGCAGCACACAGGGGGAGACCCAGTACTTC. Translated: CASSTQGETQYF.

The chain has TRBV10-2 and TRBJ2-7; 12 bases align to TRBD2. V trimming: 4 bases; J trimming: 2 bases; junction bases outside the gene matches: 12. The CDR3 covers 18 residues. Germline loops: CDR1 WSHSY, CDR2 SAAADI. CDR3 DNA sequence: TGCGCCAGCAGTGGGGGCGGGTGGACTAGCGGGGCAGCCTACGAGCAGTACTTC. It translates to CASSGGGWTSGAAYEQYF.

The rearrangement links TRBV19 to TRBJ2-2; 7 nucleotides align to TRBD1. J was trimmed by 6 bases and V by 6 bases; bases with no gene match: 4. Germline values: CDR1 LNHDA, CDR2 SQIVND (reference sequence). The CDR3 covers 13 residues. DNA of the CDR3: TGTGCCAGTAGCCTGACAGGGCCCGGGGAGCTGTTTTTT. It is translated as CASSLTGPGELFF. Drawing the rest from reference TRBV19 and TRBJ2-2, the complete variable domain is DGGITQSPKYLFRKEGQNVTLSCEQNLNHDAMYWYRQDPGQGLRLIYYSQIVNDFQKGDIAEGYSVSREKKESFPLTVTSAQKNPTAFYLCASSLTGPGELFFGEGSRLTVL.

This chain uses TRBV6-4 with TRBJ2-3, with D possibly being TRBD1 (6 bases). Trimming stripped 0 bases from V and 6 bases from J, with 7 bases between. The germline V gene encodes CDR1 MRHNA and CDR2 SNTAGT. The CDR3 totals 13 residues. CDR3 DNA sequence: TGTGCCAGCAGTGACTCGCAGGGGGATACGCAGTATTTT. It yields the protein CASSDSQGDTQYF.

This clone was detected once. The chain employs TRBV19 and TRBJ1-5; D possibly corresponds to TRBD1 (5 bases). CDR1 and CDR2 from the germline V gene are LNHDA and SQIVND (reference sequence). V was pared by 4 bases and J by 6 bases, with 10 bases between. There are 13 residues in the CDR3. This chain's CDR3 is CASSRQRGQPQHF. The CDR3 DNA reads as TGTGCCAGTAGTAGACAGAGAGGTCAGCCCCAGCATTTT.

V gene TRBV28 combines with J gene TRBJ1-5, with a tentative D call TRBD1 (5 bases). CDR1 is MDHEN and CDR2 is SYDVKM in the germline V gene. V was pared by 6 bases and J by 4 bases, with 13 bases between. There are 14 residues in the CDR3. The CDR3 coding sequence is TGTGCCAGCAGCCCGACCCGGGGGAATCAGCCCCAGCATTTT. Translated: CASSPTRGNQPQHF. Drawing the rest from reference TRBV28 and TRBJ1-5, the complete variable domain is DVKVTQSSRYLVKRTGEKVFLECVQDMDHENMFWYRQDPGLGLRLIYFSYDVKMKEKGDIPEGYSVSREKKERFSLILESASTNQTSMYLCASSPTRGNQPQHFGDGTRLSIL.

The V gene is TRBV5-5, the J gene TRBJ2-7; D is ambiguous. CDR3 size: 14 residues. In germline, CDR1 is SGHKS, CDR2 YYEKEE (reference sequence). V lost 2 bases to trimming and J lost 0 bases, with 9 bases between them. CDR3 residues: CASSFTESSYEQYF. CDR3 nucleotide sequence: TGTGCCAGCAGCTTTACAGAGAGCTCCTACGAGCAGTACTTC.

The CDR3 reads CASSPRPDSEKLFF. In nucleotides, the CDR3 is TGTGCCAGCAGCCCCCGACCTGATAGTGAAAAACTGTTTTTT. The gene calls are TRBV7-2 and TRBJ1-4; D unresolved. Trimming shortened V by 5 bases and J by 7 bases, and 14 bases separated the two germline ends. Germline lookup yields CDR1 SGHTA and CDR2 FQGNSA. This CDR3 spans 14 amino acids.

The chain uses TRBV7-3 and TRBJ1-6; D remains ambiguous. CDR1 is SGHTA and CDR2 is FQGTGA in the germline V gene. This CDR3 has 13 amino acids. Trimming shortened V by 5 bases and J by 9 bases, and 11 bases separated the two germline ends. CDR3 protein: CASSQDYSSPLHF. Here the CDR3 DNA reads TGTGCCAGCAGCCAGGATTACAGTTCACCCCTCCACTTT. The variable domain in full, completed from reference TRBV7-3 and TRBJ1-6, reads GAGVSQTPSNKVTEKGKYVELRCDPISGHTALYWYRQSLGQGPEFLIYFQGTGAADDSGLPNDRFFAVRPEGSVSTLKIQRTERGDSAVYLCASSQDYSSPLHFGNGTRLTVT.

V and J are TRBV19 and TRBJ2-7; TRBD1 agrees at 7 bases. V lost 10 bases and J lost 3; bases outside the gene matches: 12. The germline CDR1 and CDR2 sequences are LNHDA and SQIVND (reference sequence). The CDR3 spans 14 residues. DNA for the CDR3: TGTGCCACAAGTTCCGGGACAGCCTACTACGAGCAGTACTTC. This encodes CATSSGTAYYEQYF.

This rearrangement joins TRBV9 to TRBJ2-7; no clear D. The CDR3 runs to 15 residues. The V gene's germline CDR1 is SGDLS and CDR2 YYNGEE. Trimming removed 4 bases at V and 2 bases at J, with 16 bases between. The CDR3 DNA is TGTGCCAGCAGCCGATCGGCGGCCGGTGCCTACGAGCAGTACTTC. This encodes CASSRSAAGAYEQYF.

The rearrangement uses TRBV7-9 and TRBJ1-2, with D tentatively TRBD1 (6 bases). V was shortened by 4 bases and J by 5 bases, with 23 bases between the two germline ends. Germline V lookup: CDR1 SEHNR, CDR2 FQNEAQ (reference sequence). This CDR3 comprises 17 residues. In nucleotides, the CDR3 is TGTGCCAGCAGCTCCGAACCTCTAACGGGGGGGGCTTATGGCTACACCTTC. This sequence encodes CASSSEPLTGGAYGYTF. Variable domain in full (rest from reference TRBV7-9 and TRBJ1-2): DTGVSQNPRHKITKRGQNVTFRCDPISEHNRLYWYRQTLGQGPEFLTYFQNEAQLEKSRLLSDRFSAERPKGSFSTLEIQRTEQGDSAMYLCASSSEPLTGGAYGYTFGSGTRLTVV.